This record concerns one TCR beta chain sequence. Antigen: not known. Looked up from germline, CDR1 is MDHEN and CDR2 is SYDVKM. Trimming removed 6 bases at V and 5 bases at J, with 15 bases between. The CDR3 has 14 residues. These data belong to a study of human thymus T cells. Regarding the study as a whole: What related research reported was that thymic repertoires overlapped highly among unrelated individuals.

Clones were read by immunoSEQ multiplex PCR, and TCRdb kept only the in-frame ones, dropping some. This table has 120,000 or so clones, around 94% appearing once. Resections obtained during corrective heart surgery supplied the thymus tissue. This TCR was recovered from a boy under two years old with a congenital heart defect but otherwise immunologically healthy. This chain links TRBV28 with TRBJ2-3; D call uncertain. The sequenced sample was thymus tissue. CDR3 amino acids: CASSPDSRGDTQYF. The CDR3 DNA is TGTGCCAGCAGCCCAGACTCTCGCGGAGATACGCAGTATTTT.